Listed below are T cell receptor beta chains from one sample, sequenced in a study of OX40 agonist ivuxolimab in advanced cancers. The protocol was immunoSEQ multiplex PCR, while the TCRdb copy is restricted to in-frame clones and leaves out a portion. The sample records 45,000 or so clones, about 87% being singletons. Sequenced material: CD4+ or CD8+ T cells sorted from blood, taken in a trial of the OX40 agonist ivuxolimab. Receptors originate from an adult with an advanced solid tumor such as melanoma, head and neck, liver or kidney cancer. Both conserved end residues are part of each CDR3. D genes are given only for firm matches. Expanded clones get a size class; other rows say once, few or many, or leave the size out.

TRBJ2-1 | 13 | - | TRBD2 | TRBV29-1 | TGCAGCGTTGCGGCTAGCGGGAGAAATGAGCAGTTCTTC | CSVAASGRNEQFF
TRBJ1-6 | 15 | - | - | TRBV6-5 | TGTGCCAGCAGTTACTCGAGGGACTATAATTCACCCCTCCACTTT | CASSYSRDYNSPLHF
TRBJ2-7 | 15 | - | TRBD2 | TRBV7-2 | TGTGCCAGCAGCTTACTAGCGGGGGGGCCCAACGAGCAGTACTTC | CASSLLAGGPNEQYF
TRBJ2-1 | 15 | - | - | TRBV7-9 | TGTGCCAGCAGCCTAAGCGAGACTAATAACAATGAGCAGTTCTTC | CASSLSETNNNEQFF
TRBJ1-2 | 15 | - | TRBD1 | TRBV7-6 | TGTGCCAGCAGCTCCCAGGGGGTCTCCTACTATGGCTACACCTTC | CASSSQGVSYYGYTF
TRBJ1-6 | 15 | - | TRBD1 | TRBV7-9 | TGTGCCAGCAGCGGAGGGACAGCGCCTAATTCACCCCTCCACTTT | CASSGGTAPNSPLHF
TRBJ1-2 | 10 | - | - | TRBV7-9 | TGTGCCAGCGGTGGAGGGGATAACACCTTC | CASGGGDNTF
TRBJ2-5 | 16 | once | TRBD1 | TRBV7-9 | TGTGCCAGCACCAAACCCGGGACAGGGGTCCAAGAGACCCAGTACTTC | CASTKPGTGVQETQYF
TRBJ2-5 | 16 | medium-sized | TRBD2 | TRBV4-1 | TGCGCCAGCAGCCAAGATCTAGCGGGGACGCAAGAGACCCAGTACTTC | CASSQDLAGTQETQYF
TRBJ2-3 | 17 | - | - | TRBV9 | TGTGCCAGCAGCGTACCTACAGGGGGGGGAGCGCTAGATACGCAGTATTTT | CASSVPTGGGALDTQYF
TRBJ2-2 | 15 | - | - | TRBV21-1 | TGTGCCAGCAGCATTTTCAACAGGGTCGGCGGGGAGCTGTTTTTT | CASSIFNRVGGELFF
TRBJ1-1 | 14 | - | - | TRBV2 | TGTGCCAGCAGGAGAGGGGCGGGGAACACTGAAGCTTTCTTT | CASRRGAGNTEAFF